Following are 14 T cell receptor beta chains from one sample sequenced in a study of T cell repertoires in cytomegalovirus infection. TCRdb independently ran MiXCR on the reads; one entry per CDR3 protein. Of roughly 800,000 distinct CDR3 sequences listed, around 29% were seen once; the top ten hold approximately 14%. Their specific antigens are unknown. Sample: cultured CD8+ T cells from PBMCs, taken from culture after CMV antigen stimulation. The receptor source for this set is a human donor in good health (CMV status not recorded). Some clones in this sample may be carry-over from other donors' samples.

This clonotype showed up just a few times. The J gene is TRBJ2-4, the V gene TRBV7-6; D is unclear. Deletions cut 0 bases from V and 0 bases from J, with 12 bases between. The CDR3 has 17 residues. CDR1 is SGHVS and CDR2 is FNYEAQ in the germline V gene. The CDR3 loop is CASSLAWFRLAKNIQYF. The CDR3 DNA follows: TGTGCCAGCAGCTTAGCGTGGTTCCGGTTAGCCAAAAACATTCAGTACTTC. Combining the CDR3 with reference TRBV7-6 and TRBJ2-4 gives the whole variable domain GAGVSQSPRYKVTKRGQDVALRCDPISGHVSLYWYRQALGQGPEFLTYFNYEAQQDKSGLPNDRFSAERPEGSISTLTIQRTEQRDSAMYRCASSLAWFRLAKNIQYFGAGTRLSVL.

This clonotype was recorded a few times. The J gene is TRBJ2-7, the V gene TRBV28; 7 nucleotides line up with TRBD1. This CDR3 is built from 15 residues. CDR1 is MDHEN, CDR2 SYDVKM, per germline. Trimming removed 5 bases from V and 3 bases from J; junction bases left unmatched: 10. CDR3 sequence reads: CASSPPRDRVYEQYF. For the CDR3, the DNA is TGTGCCAGCAGTCCCCCTCGGGACAGAGTCTACGAGCAGTACTTC.

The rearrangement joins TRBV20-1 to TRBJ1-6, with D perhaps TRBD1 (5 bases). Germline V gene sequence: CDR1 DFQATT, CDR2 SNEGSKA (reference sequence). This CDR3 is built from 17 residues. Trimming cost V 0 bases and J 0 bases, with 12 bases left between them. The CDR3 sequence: CSARDRRESSYNSPLHF. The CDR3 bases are TGCAGTGCTAGAGATCGCAGGGAAAGCTCCTATAATTCACCCCTCCACTTT.

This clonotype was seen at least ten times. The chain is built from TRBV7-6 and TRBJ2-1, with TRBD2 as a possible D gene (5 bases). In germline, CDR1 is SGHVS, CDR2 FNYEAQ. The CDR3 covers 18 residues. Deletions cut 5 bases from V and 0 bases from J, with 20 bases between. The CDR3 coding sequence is TGTGCCAGCAGCCCTACCCGACTACTCTCGAGCTCCTACAATGAGCAGTTCTTC. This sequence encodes CASSPTRLLSSSYNEQFF.

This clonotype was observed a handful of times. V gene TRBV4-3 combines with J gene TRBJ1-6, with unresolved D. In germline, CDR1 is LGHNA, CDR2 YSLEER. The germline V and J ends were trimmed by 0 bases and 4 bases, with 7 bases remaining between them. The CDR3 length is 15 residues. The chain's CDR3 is CASSQDPEYNSPLHF. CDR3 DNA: TGCGCCAGCAGCCAAGATCCGGAGTATAATTCACCCCTCCACTTT.

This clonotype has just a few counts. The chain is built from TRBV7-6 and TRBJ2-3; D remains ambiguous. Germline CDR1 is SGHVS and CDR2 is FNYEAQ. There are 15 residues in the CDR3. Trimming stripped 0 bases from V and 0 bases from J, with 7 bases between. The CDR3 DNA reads TGTGCCAGCAGCTTAGCGGCAGTTAGCACAGATACGCAGTATTTT. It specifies CASSLAAVSTDTQYF.

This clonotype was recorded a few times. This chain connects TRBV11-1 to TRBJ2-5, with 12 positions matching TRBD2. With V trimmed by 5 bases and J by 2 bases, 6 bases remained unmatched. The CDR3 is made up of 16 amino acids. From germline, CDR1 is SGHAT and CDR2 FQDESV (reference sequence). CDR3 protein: CASSPWTSGAQETQYF. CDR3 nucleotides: TGTGCCAGCAGCCCTTGGACTAGCGGGGCACAAGAGACCCAGTACTTC. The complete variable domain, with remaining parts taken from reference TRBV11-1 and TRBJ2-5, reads EAEVAQSPRYKITEKSQAVAFWCDPISGHATLYWYRQILGQGPELLVQFQDESVVDDSQLPKDRFSAERLKGVDSTLKIQPAELGDSAMYLCASSPWTSGAQETQYFGPGTRLLVL.

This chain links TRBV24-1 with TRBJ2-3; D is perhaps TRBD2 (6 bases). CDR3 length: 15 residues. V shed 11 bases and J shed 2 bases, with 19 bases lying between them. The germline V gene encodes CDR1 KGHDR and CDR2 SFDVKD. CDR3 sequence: CAIGDSDYPTDTQYF. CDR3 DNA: TGTGCCATCGGTGACTCGGACTACCCCACAGATACGCAGTATTTT.

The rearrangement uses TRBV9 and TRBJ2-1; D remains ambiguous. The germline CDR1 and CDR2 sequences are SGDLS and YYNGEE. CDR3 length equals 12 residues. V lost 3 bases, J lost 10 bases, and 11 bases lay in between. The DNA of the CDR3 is TGTGCCAGCAGCGCCCGAGAAGGCGAGCAGTTCTTC. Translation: CASSAREGEQFF.

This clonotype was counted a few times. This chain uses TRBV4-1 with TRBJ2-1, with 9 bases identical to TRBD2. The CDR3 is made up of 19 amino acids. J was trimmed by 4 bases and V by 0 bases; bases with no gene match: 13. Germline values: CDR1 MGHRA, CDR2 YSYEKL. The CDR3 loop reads CASSQDRRSGGGVYNEQFF. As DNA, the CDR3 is TGCGCCAGCAGCCAAGATCGGCGTAGTGGCGGGGGGGTATACAATGAGCAGTTCTTC.

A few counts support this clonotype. CDR3 sequence: CASSLVTGGLDTQYF. The CDR3 DNA follows: TGTGCCAGCAGCTTAGTGACAGGGGGTTTAGATACGCAGTATTTT. The genes are TRBV7-2 and TRBJ2-3; 9 bases are a match to TRBD1. The junction had 4 bases not matched to a gene; V was cut back by 1 base and J by 5 bases. This CDR3 has 15 amino acids. CDR1 is SGHTA, CDR2 FQGNSA, per germline.

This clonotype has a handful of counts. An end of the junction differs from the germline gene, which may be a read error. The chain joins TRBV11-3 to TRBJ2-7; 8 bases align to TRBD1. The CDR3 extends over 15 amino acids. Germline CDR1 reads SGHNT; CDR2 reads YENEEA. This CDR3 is CASSLEGTGNYEQYF. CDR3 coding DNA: TGTGCCAGCAGCCTAGAGGGGACAGGCAACTACGAGCAGTACTTC.

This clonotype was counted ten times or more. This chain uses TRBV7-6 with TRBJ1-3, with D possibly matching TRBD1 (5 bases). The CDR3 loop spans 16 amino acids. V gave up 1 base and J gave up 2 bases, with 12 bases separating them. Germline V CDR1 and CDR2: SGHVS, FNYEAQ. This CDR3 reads CASSLEGLFPGNTIYF. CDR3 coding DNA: TGTGCCAGCAGCTTAGAGGGGTTGTTTCCTGGAAACACCATATATTTT. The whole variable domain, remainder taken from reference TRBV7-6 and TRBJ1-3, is GAGVSQSPRYKVTKRGQDVALRCDPISGHVSLYWYRQALGQGPEFLTYFNYEAQQDKSGLPNDRFSAERPEGSISTLTIQRTEQRDSAMYRCASSLEGLFPGNTIYFGEGSWLTVV.

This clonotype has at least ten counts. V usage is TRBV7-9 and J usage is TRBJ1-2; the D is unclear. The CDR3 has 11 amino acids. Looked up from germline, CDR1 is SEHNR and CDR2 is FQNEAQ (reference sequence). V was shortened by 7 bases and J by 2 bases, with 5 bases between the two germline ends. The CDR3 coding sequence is TGTGCCAGCAATCTGAACTATGGCTACACCTTC. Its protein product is CASNLNYGYTF.